This T cell receptor beta chain was recorded in a study of human thymus T cells. Study results and limitations: Seemingly biased V and J gene usage marked thymic and blood repertoires.

V shed 10 bases and J shed 4 bases, with 20 bases lying between them. CDR1 is MNHNS and CDR2 is SASEGT in the germline V gene. The CDR3 loop spans 14 amino acids. Remarks on this clone: Its specificity is unknown.

TCRdb keeps only in-frame clones here, not all; method: immunoSEQ multiplex PCR. The sample yields about 78,000 clones, around 96% seen once. Thymus was obtained from resections taken during corrective heart surgery. This TCR was recovered from a boy younger than two with a congenital heart defect but otherwise immunologically healthy. Sequenced material: thymus tissue. This chain uses TRBV6-1 with TRBJ2-7, with D possibly matching TRBD1 (5 bases). CDR3 in amino acids: CATQNSWGLYEQYF. In DNA, the CDR3 is TGTGCCACCCAAAATTCATGGGGCCTATACGAGCAGTACTTC.